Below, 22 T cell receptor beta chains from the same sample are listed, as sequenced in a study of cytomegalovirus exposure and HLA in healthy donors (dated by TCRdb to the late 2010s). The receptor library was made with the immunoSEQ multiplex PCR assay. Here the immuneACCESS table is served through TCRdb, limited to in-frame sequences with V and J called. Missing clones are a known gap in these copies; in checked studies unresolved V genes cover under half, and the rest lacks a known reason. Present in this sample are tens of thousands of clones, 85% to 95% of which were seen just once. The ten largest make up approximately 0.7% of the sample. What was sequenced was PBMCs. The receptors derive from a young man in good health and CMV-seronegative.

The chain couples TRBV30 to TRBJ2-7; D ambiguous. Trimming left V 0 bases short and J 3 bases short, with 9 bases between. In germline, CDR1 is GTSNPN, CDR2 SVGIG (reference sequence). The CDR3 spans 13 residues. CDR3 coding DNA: TGTGCCTGGAGTGTACTGTTTGGCTACGAGCAGTACTTC. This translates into CAWSVLFGYEQYF.

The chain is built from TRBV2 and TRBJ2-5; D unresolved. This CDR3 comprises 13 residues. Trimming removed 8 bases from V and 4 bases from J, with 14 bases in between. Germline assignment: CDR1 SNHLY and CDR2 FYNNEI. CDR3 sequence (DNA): TGTGCCAGCGCGGCCCCACCCGGAGAGACCCAGTACTTC. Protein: CASAAPPGETQYF.

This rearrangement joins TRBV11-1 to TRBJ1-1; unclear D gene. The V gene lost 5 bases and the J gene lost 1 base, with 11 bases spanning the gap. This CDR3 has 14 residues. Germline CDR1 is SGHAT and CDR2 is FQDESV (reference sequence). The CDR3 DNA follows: TGTGCCAGCAGCCGACACCTGACGAACACTGAAGCTTTCTTT. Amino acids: CASSRHLTNTEAFF.

The CDR3 loop is CASSQDVTGSNEKLFF. CDR3 DNA sequence: TGTGCCAGCAGCCAAGACGTCACAGGTTCTAATGAAAAACTGTTTTTT. The chain recombines TRBV4-2 with TRBJ1-4; perhaps TRBD1 as D (5 bases). CDR3 length: 16 residues. Germline CDR1 is LGHNA and CDR2 is YNFKEQ. V gave up 0 bases and J gave up 3 bases, with 11 bases separating them.

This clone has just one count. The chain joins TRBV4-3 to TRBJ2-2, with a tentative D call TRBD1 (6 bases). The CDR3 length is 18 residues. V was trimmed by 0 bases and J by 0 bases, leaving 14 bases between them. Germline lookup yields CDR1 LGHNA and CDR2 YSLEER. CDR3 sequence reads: CASSQDPNHRANTGELFF. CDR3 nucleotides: TGCGCCAGCAGCCAAGATCCTAACCACAGGGCGAACACCGGGGAGCTGTTTTTT.

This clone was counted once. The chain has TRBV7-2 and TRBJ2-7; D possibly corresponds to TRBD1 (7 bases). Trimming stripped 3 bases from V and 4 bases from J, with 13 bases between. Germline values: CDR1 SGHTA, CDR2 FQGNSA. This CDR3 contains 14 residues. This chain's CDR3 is CASSFQGGGYEQYF. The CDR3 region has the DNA TGTGCCAGCAGCTTCCAGGGGGGTGGGTACGAGCAGTACTTC. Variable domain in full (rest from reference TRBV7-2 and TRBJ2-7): GAGVSQSPSNKVTEKGKDVELRCDPISGHTALYWYRQSLGQGLEFLIYFQGNSAPDKSGLPSDRFSAERTGGSVSTLTIQRTQQEDSAVYLCASSFQGGGYEQYFGPGTRLTVT.

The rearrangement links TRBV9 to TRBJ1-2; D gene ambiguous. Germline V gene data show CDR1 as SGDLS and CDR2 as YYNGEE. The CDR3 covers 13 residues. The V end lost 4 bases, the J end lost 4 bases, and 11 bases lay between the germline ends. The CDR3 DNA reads TGTGCCAGCAGCTCCCGGTCGGGCTATGGCTACACCTTC. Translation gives CASSSRSGYGYTF.

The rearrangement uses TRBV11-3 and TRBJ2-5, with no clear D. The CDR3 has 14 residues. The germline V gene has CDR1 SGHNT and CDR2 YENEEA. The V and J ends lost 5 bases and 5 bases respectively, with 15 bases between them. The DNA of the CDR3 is TGTGCCAGCAGCCCGAGCCGGAGCCGCGAGACCCAGTACTTC. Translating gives CASSPSRSRETQYF. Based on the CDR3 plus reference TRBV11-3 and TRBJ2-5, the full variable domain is EAGVVQSPRYKIIEKKQPVAFWCNPISGHNTLYWYLQNLGQGPELLIRYENEEAVDDSQLPKDRFSAERLKGVDSTLKIQPAELGDSAVYLCASSPSRSRETQYFGPGTRLLVL.

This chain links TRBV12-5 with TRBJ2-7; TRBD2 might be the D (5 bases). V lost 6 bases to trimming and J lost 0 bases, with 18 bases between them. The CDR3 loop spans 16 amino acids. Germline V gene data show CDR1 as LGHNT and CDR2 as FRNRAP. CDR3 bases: TGTGCTAGTGGACTGGACCGAAGACTAAGCTCCTACGAGCAGTACTTC. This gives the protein CASGLDRRLSSYEQYF.

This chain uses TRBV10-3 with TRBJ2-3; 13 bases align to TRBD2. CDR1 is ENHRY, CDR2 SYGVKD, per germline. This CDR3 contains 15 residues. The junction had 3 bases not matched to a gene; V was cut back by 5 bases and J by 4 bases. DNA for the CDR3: TGTGCCATCAGTTTGGGACTAGCGGGGTCAGATACGCAGTATTTT. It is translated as CAISLGLAGSDTQYF.

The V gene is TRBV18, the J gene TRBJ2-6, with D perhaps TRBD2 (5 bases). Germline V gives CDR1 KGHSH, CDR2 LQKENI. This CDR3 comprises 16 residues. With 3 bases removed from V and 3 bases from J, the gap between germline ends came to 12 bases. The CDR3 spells CASSPMDGGGANVLTF. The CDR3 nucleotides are TGTGCCAGCTCACCTATGGACGGAGGTGGGGCCAACGTCCTGACTTTC.

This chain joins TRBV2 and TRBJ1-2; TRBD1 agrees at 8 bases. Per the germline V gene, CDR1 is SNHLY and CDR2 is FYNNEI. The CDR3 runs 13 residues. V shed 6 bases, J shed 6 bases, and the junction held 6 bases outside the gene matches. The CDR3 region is CASRTGEVNGYTF. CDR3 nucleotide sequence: TGTGCCAGCAGGACAGGGGAGGTGAATGGCTACACCTTC.

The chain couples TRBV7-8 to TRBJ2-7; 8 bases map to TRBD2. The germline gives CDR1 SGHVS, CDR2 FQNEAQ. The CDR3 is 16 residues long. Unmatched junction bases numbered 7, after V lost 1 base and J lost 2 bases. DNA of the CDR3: TGTGCCAGCAGCTTAGGGCCAGCGGGGGCCACCTACGAGCAGTACTTC. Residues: CASSLGPAGATYEQYF.

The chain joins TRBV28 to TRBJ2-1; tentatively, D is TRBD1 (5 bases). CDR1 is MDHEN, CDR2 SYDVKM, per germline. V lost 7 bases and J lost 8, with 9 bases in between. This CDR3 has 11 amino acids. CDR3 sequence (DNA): TGTGCCAGCACCGACAGAGATGAGCAGTTCTTC. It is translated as CASTDRDEQFF.

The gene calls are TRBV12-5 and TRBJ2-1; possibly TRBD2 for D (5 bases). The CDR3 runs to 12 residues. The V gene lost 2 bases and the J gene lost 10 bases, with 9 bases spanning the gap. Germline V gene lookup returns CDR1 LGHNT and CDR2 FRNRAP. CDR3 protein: CASGLHREEQFF. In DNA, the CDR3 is TGTGCTAGTGGTTTGCACCGGGAAGAGCAGTTCTTC.

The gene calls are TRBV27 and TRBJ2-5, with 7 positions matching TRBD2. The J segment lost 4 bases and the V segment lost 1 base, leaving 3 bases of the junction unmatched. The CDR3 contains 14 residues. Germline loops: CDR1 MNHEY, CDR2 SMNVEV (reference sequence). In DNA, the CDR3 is TGTGCCAGCAGTTTATGGGGCGGGGGAGAGACCCAGTACTTC. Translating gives CASSLWGGGETQYF.

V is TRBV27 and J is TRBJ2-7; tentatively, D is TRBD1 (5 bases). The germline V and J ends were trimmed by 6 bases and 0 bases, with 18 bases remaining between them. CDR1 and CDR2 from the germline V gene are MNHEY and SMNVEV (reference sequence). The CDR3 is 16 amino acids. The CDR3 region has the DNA TGTGCCAGCAGCCACGAAAGGGGTCAGGGCTCCTACGAGCAGTACTTC. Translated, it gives CASSHERGQGSYEQYF.

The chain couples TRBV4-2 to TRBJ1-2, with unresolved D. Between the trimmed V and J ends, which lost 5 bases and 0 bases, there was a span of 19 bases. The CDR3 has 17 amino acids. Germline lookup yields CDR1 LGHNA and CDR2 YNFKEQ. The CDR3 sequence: CASSSNIGREANYGYTF. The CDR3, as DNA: TGTGCCAGCAGCTCAAATATTGGACGGGAAGCTAACTATGGCTACACCTTC.

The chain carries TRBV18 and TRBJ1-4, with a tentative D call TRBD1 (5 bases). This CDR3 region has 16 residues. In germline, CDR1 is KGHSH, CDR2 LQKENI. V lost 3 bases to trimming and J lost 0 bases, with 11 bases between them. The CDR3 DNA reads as TGTGCCAGCTCACCTCGGACACAAACAACTAATGAAAAACTGTTTTTT. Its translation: CASSPRTQTTNEKLFF.

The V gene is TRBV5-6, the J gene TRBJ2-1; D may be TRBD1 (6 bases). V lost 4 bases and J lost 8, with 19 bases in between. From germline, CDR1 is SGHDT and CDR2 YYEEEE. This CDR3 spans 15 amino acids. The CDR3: CASSPNTGISYEQFF. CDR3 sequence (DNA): TGTGCCAGCAGCCCCAACACAGGGATATCATATGAGCAGTTCTTC.

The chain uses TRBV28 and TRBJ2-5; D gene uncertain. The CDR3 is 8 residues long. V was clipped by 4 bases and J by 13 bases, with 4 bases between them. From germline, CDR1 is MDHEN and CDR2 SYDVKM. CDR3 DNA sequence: TGTGCCAGCAGTTCCAGGTACTTC. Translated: CASSSRYF.

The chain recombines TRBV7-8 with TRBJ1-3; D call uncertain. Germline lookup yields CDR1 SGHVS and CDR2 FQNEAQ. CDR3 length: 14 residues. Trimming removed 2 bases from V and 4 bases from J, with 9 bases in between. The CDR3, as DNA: TGTGCCAGCAGCTTACACCTAACCGGAAACACCATATATTTT. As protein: CASSLHLTGNTIYF.